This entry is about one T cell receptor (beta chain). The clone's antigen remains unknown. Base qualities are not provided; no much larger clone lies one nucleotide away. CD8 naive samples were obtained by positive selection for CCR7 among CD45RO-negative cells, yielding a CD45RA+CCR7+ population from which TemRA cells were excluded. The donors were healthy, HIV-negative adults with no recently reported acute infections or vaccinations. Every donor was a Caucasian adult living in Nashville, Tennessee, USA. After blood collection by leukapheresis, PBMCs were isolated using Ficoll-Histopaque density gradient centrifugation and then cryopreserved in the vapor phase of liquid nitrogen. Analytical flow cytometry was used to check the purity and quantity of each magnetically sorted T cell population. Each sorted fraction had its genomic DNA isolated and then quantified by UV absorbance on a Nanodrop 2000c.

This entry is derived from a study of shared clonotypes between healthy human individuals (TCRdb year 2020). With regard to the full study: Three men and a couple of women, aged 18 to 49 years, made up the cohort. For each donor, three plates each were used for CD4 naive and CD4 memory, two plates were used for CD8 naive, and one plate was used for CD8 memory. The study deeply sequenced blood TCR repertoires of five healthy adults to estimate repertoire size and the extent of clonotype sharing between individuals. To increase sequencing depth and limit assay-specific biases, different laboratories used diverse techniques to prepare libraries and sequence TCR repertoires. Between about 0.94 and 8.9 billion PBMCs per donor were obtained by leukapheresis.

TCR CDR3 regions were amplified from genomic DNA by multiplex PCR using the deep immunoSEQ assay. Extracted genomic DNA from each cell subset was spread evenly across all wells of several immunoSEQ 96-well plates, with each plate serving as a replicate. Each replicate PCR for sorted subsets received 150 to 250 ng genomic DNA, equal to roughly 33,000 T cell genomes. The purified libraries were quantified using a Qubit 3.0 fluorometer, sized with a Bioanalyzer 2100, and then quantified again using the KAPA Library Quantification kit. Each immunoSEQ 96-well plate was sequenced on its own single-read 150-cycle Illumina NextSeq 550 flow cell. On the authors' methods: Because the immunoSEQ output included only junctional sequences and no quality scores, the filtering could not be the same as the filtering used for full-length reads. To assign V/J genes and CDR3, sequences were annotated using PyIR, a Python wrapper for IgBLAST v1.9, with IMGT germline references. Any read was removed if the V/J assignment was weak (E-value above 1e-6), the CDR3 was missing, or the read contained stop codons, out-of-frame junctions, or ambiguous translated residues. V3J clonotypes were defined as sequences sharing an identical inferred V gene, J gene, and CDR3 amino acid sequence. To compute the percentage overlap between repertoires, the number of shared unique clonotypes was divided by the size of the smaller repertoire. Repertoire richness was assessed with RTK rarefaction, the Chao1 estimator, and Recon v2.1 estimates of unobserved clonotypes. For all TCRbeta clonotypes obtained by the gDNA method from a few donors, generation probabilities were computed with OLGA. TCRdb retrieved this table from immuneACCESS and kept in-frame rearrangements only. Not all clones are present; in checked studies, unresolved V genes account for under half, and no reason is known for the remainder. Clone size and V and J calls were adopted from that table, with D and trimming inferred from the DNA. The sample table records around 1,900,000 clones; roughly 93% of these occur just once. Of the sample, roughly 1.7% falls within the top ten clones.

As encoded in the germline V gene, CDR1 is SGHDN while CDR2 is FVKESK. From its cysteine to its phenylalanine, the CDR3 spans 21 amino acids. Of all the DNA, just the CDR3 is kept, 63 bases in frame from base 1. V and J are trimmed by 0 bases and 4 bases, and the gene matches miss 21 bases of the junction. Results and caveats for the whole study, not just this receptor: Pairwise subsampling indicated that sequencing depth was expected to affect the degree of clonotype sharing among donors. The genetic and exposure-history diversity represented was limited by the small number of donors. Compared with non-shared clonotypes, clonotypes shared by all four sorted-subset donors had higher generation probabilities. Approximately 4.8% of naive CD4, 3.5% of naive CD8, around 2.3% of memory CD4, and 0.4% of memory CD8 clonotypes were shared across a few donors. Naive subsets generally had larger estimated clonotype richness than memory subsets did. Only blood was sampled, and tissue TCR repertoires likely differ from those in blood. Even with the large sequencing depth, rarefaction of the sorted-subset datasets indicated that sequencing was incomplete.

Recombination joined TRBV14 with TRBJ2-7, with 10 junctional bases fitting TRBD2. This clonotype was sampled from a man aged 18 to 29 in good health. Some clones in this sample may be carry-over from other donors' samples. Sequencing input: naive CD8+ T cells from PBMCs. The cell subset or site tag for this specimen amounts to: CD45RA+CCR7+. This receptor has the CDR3 CASSQERGIRASGRVTYEQYF. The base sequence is TGTGCCAGCAGCCAAGAGCGGGGGATCCGGGCTAGCGGGAGAGTGACGTACGAGCAGTACTTC.